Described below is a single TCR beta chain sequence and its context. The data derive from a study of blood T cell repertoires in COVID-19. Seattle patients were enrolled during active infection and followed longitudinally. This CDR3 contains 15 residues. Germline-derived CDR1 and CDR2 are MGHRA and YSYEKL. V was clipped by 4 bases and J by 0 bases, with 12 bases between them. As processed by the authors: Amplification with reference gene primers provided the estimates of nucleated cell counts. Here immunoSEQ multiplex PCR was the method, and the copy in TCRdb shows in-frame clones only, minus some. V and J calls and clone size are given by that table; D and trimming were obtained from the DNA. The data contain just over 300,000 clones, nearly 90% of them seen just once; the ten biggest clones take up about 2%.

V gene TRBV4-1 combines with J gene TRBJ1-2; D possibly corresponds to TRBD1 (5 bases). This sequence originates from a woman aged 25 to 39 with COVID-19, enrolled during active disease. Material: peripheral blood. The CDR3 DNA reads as TGCGCCAGCAGCCCGCTCGGGACTTCTAACTATGGCTACACCTTC. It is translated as CASSPLGTSNYGYTF.